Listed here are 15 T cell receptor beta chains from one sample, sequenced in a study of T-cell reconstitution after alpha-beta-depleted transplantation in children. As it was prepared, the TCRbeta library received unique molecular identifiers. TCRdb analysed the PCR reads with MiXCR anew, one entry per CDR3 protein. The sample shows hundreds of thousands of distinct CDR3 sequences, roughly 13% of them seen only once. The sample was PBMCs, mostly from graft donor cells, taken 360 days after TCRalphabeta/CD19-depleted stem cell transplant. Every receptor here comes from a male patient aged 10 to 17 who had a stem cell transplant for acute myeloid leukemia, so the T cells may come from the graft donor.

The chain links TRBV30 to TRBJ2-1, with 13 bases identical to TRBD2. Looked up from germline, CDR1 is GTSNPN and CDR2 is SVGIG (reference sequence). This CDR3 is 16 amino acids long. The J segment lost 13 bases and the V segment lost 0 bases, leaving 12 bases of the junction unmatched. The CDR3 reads CAWSVYKTSGRASQFF. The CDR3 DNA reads TGTGCCTGGAGTGTATATAAAACTAGCGGGAGGGCCTCTCAGTTCTTC.

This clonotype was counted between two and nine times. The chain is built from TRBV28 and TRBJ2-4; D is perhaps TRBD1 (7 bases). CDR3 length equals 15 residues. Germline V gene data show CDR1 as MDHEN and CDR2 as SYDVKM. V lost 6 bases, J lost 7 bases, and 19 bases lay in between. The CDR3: CASSRRGVYGNIQYF. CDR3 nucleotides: TGTGCCAGCAGCCGCAGGGGGGTTTATGGTAACATTCAGTACTTC.

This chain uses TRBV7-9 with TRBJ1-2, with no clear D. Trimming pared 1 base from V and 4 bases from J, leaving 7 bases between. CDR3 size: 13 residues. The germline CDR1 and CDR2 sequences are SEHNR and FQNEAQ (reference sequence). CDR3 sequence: CASSLGQTYGYTF. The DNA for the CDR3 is TGTGCCAGCAGCTTAGGGCAGACCTATGGCTACACCTTC.

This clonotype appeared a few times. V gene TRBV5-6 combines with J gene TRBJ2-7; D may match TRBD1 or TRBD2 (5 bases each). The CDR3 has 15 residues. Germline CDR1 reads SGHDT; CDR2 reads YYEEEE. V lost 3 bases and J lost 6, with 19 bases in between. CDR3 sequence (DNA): TGTGCCAGCAGCTGGGGGACGGGACGGCCTTTCGAGCAGTACTTC. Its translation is CASSWGTGRPFEQYF.

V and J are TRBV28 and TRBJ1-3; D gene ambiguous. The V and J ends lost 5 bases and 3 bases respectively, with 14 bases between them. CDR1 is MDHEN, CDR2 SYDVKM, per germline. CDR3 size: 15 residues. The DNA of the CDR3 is TGTGCCAGCAGTATTAGAGGGTCGGGTGGAAACACCATATATTTT. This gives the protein CASSIRGSGGNTIYF. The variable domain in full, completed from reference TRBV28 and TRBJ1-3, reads DVKVTQSSRYLVKRTGEKVFLECVQDMDHENMFWYRQDPGLGLRLIYFSYDVKMKEKGDIPEGYSVSREKKERFSLILESASTNQTSMYLCASSIRGSGGNTIYFGEGSWLTVV.

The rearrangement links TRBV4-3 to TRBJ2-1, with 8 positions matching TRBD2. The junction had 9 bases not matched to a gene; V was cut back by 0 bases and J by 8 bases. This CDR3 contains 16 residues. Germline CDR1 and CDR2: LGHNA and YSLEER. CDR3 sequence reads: CASSQEGAGEIDEQFF. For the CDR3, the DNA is TGCGCCAGCAGCCAAGAGGGAGCGGGAGAAATCGATGAGCAGTTCTTC.

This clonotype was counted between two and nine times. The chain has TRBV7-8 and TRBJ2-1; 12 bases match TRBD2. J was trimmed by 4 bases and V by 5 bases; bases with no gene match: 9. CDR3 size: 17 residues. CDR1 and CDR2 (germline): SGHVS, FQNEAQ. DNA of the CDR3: TGTGCCAGCAGCCGAGGACTAGCGGGAAACTCATACAATGAGCAGTTCTTC. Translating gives CASSRGLAGNSYNEQFF.

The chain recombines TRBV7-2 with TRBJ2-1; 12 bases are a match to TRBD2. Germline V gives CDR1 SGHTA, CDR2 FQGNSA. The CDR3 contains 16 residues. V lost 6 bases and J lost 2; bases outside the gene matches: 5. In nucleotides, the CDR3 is TGTGCCAGCAGACGAGGACTAGCGGGACCCTACAATGAGCAGTTCTTC. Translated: CASRRGLAGPYNEQFF.

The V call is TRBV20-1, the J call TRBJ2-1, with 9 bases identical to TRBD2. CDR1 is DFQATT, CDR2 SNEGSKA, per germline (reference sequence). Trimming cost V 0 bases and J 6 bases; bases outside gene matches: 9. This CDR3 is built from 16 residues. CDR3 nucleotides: TGCAGTGCTAGAGATGGAGCGGGAGGCCAGGGCAATGAGCAGTTCTTC. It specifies CSARDGAGGQGNEQFF.

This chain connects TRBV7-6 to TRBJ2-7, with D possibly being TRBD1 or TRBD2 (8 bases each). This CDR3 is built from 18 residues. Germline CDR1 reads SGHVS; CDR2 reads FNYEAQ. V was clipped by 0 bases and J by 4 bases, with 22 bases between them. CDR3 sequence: CASSLARQGARGGYEQYF. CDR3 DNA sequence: TGTGCCAGCAGCTTAGCTCGTCAGGGGGCTCGGGGGGGGTACGAGCAGTACTTC.

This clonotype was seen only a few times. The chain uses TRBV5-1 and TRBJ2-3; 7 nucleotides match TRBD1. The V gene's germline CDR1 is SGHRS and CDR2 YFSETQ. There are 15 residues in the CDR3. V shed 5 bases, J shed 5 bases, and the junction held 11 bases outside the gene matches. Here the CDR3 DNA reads TGCGCCAGCAGTACCCAGACAGGGTTTGAAGATACGCAGTATTTT. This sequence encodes CASSTQTGFEDTQYF.

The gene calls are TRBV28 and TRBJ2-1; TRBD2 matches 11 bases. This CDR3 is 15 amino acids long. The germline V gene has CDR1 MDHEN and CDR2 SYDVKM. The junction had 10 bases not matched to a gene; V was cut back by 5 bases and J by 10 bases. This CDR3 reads CASSPLAGGQGEQFF. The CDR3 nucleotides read TGTGCCAGCAGTCCGTTAGCGGGAGGGCAGGGCGAGCAGTTCTTC.

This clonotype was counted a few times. CDR3 sequence reads: CASSAQGAPYNEQFF. CDR3 coding DNA: TGTGCCAGCAGCGCACAGGGGGCCCCCTACAATGAGCAGTTCTTC. This chain joins TRBV7-2 and TRBJ2-1, with 9 nucleotides matching TRBD1. This CDR3 contains 15 residues. Germline CDR1 and CDR2: SGHTA and FQGNSA. The ends lost 5 bases at V and 2 bases at J; junction bases unmatched: 4.

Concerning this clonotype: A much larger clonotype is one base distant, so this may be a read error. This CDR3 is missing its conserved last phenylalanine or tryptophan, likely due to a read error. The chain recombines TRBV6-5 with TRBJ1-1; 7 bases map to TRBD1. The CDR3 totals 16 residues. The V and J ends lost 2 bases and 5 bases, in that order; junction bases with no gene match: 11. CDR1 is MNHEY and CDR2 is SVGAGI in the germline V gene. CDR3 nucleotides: TGTGCCAGCAGTTACACCTCGACAGGGCGGGGAACTGAAGCTTTCTCT. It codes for CASSYTSTGRGTEAFS.

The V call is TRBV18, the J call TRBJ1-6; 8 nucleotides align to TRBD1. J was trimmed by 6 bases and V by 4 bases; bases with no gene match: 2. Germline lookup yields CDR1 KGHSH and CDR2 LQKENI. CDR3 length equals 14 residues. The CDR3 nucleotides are TGTGCCAGCTCACGGGACAGGATTAATTCACCCCTCCACTTT. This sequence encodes CASSRDRINSPLHF. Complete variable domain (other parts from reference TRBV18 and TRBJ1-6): NAGVMQNPRHLVRRRGQEARLRCSPMKGHSHVYWYRQLPEEGLKFMVYLQKENIIDESGMPKERFSAEFPKEGPSILRIQQVVRGDSAAYFCASSRDRINSPLHFGNGTRLTVT.